Many counts were recorded for the clone carrying this TCR beta chain. Antigen specificity is unknown. This sample stems from a study of T cells in Graves' hyperthyroidism and ophthalmopathy. Findings and limits, study-wide: Clonotypes that were expanded in thyroid above 0.001 mostly appeared in blood too.

Graves' hyperthyroidism without ophthalmopathy progression within 18 months was termed stable. The source of the PBMCs was 10 ml of fresh peripheral blood. This CDR3 region has 14 residues. V was shortened by 5 bases and J by 6 bases, with 14 bases between the two germline ends. Germline values: CDR1 SEHNR, CDR2 FQNEAQ (reference sequence). TCR beta CDR3 regions were amplified from RNA. Researchers ran a first-round RT-PCR on the TCR CDR3 using the HTBI primer set. TCRdb used MiXCR to reprocess the multiplex PCR reads, holding one entry per CDR3 protein. The data hold approximately 640,000 distinct CDR3 sequences, with around 16% observed a single time.

The sequencing input was blood. V usage is TRBV7-9 and J usage is TRBJ2-1, with D maybe TRBD1 (6 bases). This clonotype was obtained from a woman between 25 and 40 years old with Graves' hyperthyroidism. The DNA of the CDR3 is TGTGCCAGCAGCCCAGGGACACAGGTCAATGAGCAGTTCTTC. Its protein is CASSPGTQVNEQFF.